Below, 24 T cell receptor beta chains from the same sample are listed, as sequenced in a study of beta chain features in type 1 diabetes. Whole-study results and caveats: Significant though moderate, a shortening of TCRB CDR3s appeared in all four CD4+ subsets of Type 1 diabetes patients.

No antigen has been identified for these receptors. cDNA synthesis used the whole RNA isolate, giving expressed TCRB sequences. Method: immunoSEQ multiplex PCR; TCRdb's copy keeps in-frame clones and lacks some. Found here are about 660,000 clones, 11% to 15% of them singletons; the top ten hold 0.035% to 0.04%. The sequencing input was naive CD4+ T cells from blood. These receptors all stem from a man in his late teens or twenties with type 1 diabetes.

The sample holds a few counts of this clone. The chain joins TRBV7-9 to TRBJ2-1, with D maybe TRBD1 (6 bases). The CDR3 sequence is 14 residues long. From germline, CDR1 is SEHNR and CDR2 FQNEAQ (reference sequence). The V and J ends lost 3 bases and 2 bases respectively, with 8 bases between them. The CDR3 nucleotides are TGTGCCAGCAGCTTGGACAGCGCCTACAATGAGCAGTTCTTC. Its protein product is CASSLDSAYNEQFF.

This clone was counted between two and nine times. The chain recombines TRBV7-2 with TRBJ2-1; 9 nucleotides line up with TRBD2. V was clipped by 5 bases and J by 7 bases; unmatched bases: 15. The CDR3 has 17 amino acids. CDR1 is SGHTA and CDR2 is FQGNSA in the germline V gene. This CDR3 reads CASSIRTSVHVYNEQFF. CDR3 nucleotide sequence: TGTGCCAGCAGCATAAGGACTAGCGTCCACGTGTATAATGAGCAGTTCTTC.

The chain has TRBV6-5 and TRBJ2-2, with a weak D call TRBD1 (6 bases). Germline CDR1 is MNHEY and CDR2 is SVGAGI. Trimming removed 5 bases at V and 4 bases at J, with 14 bases between. CDR3 length: 15 residues. The CDR3 region has the DNA TGTGCCAGCAGTCTCCAACAGGGTCCCACCGGGGAGCTGTTTTTT. This codes for CASSLQQGPTGELFF.

This clone was detected only a few times. The chain has TRBV6-5 and TRBJ2-3; 7 positions agree with TRBD1. The CDR3 loop spans 15 amino acids. Trimming at V came to 6 bases and at J to 4 bases, leaving 10 bases not matched to a gene. Per germline, CDR1 MNHEY and CDR2 SVGAGI. The CDR3 coding sequence is TGTGCCAGCAGCCCTACCGGGACAGTCCCAGATACGCAGTATTTT. Translating it yields CASSPTGTVPDTQYF.

The chain joins TRBV28 to TRBJ1-2; D may be TRBD1 (5 bases). V shed 6 bases and J shed 4 bases, with 18 bases lying between them. Germline assignment: CDR1 MDHEN and CDR2 SYDVKM. The CDR3 covers 15 residues. In DNA, the CDR3 is TGTGCCAGCAGGAGCCCGCGAGGGGCGAGCTATGGCTACACCTTC. It specifies CASRSPRGASYGYTF.

This rearrangement joins TRBV30 to TRBJ2-5; TRBD1 matches at 8 bases. The CDR3 has 15 amino acids. The junction had 14 bases not matched to a gene; V was cut back by 2 bases and J by 9 bases. Germline V gives CDR1 GTSNPN, CDR2 SVGIG (reference sequence). CDR3 coding DNA: TGTGCCTGGAGTACCCCACGGACAGGGTCGAGGGCCCAGTACTTC. It is translated as CAWSTPRTGSRAQYF.

This clone has a handful of counts. Other DNA sequences in the same sample also yield this CDR3. V gene TRBV18 combines with J gene TRBJ2-3; D is uncertain. The ends were cut back, 0 bases at V and 4 bases at J, with 2 bases in the middle. The length of the CDR3 is 12 residues. CDR1 and CDR2 from the germline V gene are KGHSH and LQKENI. The CDR3 region is CASSPPSDTQYF. The DNA of the CDR3 is TGTGCCAGCTCACCACCATCAGATACGCAGTATTTT.

V gene TRBV6-5 combines with J gene TRBJ2-7; 10 nucleotides line up with TRBD2. Germline V gene lookup returns CDR1 MNHEY and CDR2 SVGAGI. The CDR3 is 15 residues long. Trimming cost V 6 bases and J 6 bases; bases outside gene matches: 11. As DNA, the CDR3 is TGTGCCAGCAGCCCCGCTAGCGGGAGATCGGTCGAGCAGTACTTC. It codes for CASSPASGRSVEQYF.

This clone was counted a few times. The gene calls are TRBV11-2 and TRBJ2-3, with a possible D match to TRBD1 (6 bases). Per the germline V gene, CDR1 is SGHAT and CDR2 is FQNNGV. The CDR3 totals 12 residues. Trimming shortened V by 4 bases and J by 6 bases, and 8 bases separated the two germline ends. The CDR3 region is CASSSQGDTQYF. The CDR3 nucleotides are TGTGCCAGCAGCTCGCAGGGGGATACGCAGTATTTT.

The table lists this clone with a few counts. The rearrangement joins TRBV27 to TRBJ1-2; 7 nucleotides align to TRBD1. Germline V gives CDR1 MNHEY, CDR2 SMNVEV (reference sequence). This CDR3 comprises 15 residues. With 2 bases clipped from V and 0 bases from J, the junction kept 3 bases outside the gene matches. The CDR3 spells CASSLGRGTNYGYTF. In DNA form, the CDR3 reads TGTGCCAGCAGTTTAGGCAGGGGGACTAACTATGGCTACACCTTC.

J is TRBJ2-2 and V is TRBV2, with D possibly TRBD2 on 5 matching bases. The CDR3 is 13 amino acids. The ends were cut back, 5 bases at V and 6 bases at J, with 10 bases in the middle. CDR1 and CDR2 (germline): SNHLY, FYNNEI. This chain's CDR3 is CASSSRGSGELFF. CDR3 in DNA: TGTGCCAGCAGTTCCCGAGGGTCCGGGGAGCTGTTTTTT.

This clone was counted a few times. The chain joins TRBV19 to TRBJ2-1; D may match TRBD1 or TRBD2 (7 bases each). The ends were cut back, 5 bases at V and 7 bases at J, with 18 bases in the middle. CDR3 length: 15 residues. The germline CDR1 and CDR2 sequences are LNHDA and SQIVND (reference sequence). In nucleotides, the CDR3 is TGTGCCAGTAGTCAGGGCAGGGGGGGCTGGAATGAGCAGTTCTTC. Translated: CASSQGRGGWNEQFF.

This clone turned up a few times. CDR3 nucleotide sequence: TGTGCCAGCAGCAGACTAGCGGGATACACCGGGGAGCTGTTTTTT. Encoded protein: CASSRLAGYTGELFF. The chain carries TRBV7-3 and TRBJ2-2, with TRBD2 matching over 11 bases. Germline V CDR1 and CDR2: SGHTA, FQGTGA. The CDR3 has 15 amino acids. With V trimmed by 5 bases and J by 3 bases, 2 bases remained unmatched.

This clone was picked up a small number of times. J is TRBJ2-1 and V is TRBV9; 8 bases fit TRBD2. This CDR3 comprises 16 residues. The V gene end was trimmed by 3 bases and the J gene end by 6 bases; junction bases not matched to a gene: 11. Germline CDR1 reads SGDLS; CDR2 reads YYNGEE. For the CDR3, the DNA is TGTGCCAGCAGCGCCGCCCTGGGACTAGTTTTCAATGAGCAGTTCTTC. The encoded protein is CASSAALGLVFNEQFF. Full variable domain (remainder filled in from reference TRBV9 and TRBJ2-1): DSGVTQTPKHLITATGQRVTLRCSPRSGDLSVYWYQQSLDQGLQFLIQYYNGEERAKGNILERFSAQQFPDLHSELNLSSLELGDSALYFCASSAALGLVFNEQFFGPGTRLTVL.

This clone has a handful of counts. The rearrangement joins TRBV29-1 to TRBJ2-3, with a weak D call TRBD2 (6 bases). CDR3 length equals 15 residues. CDR1 SQVTM and CDR2 ANQGSEA come from the germline V gene. V gave up 1 base and J gave up 2 bases, with 13 bases separating them. CDR3 residues: CSVEGGRDSTDTQYF. CDR3 in DNA: TGCAGCGTTGAAGGTGGTAGGGACTCCACAGATACGCAGTATTTT.

This clone appeared a few times. J is TRBJ2-5 and V is TRBV11-2; 8 bases map to TRBD2. Germline CDR1 and CDR2: SGHAT and FQNNGV. With 1 base clipped from V and 0 bases from J, the junction kept 4 bases outside the gene matches. The CDR3 contains 16 residues. CDR3 nucleotide sequence: TGTGCCAGCAGCTTAGTGATTAGCGGGAACCAAGAGACCCAGTACTTC. It encodes CASSLVISGNQETQYF. The entire variable domain, with the rest obtained from reference TRBV11-2 and TRBJ2-5, is as follows: EAGVAQSPRYKIIEKRQSVAFWCNPISGHATLYWYQQILGQGPKLLIQFQNNGVVDDSQLPKDRFSAERLKGVDSTLKIQPAKLEDSAVYLCASSLVISGNQETQYFGPGTRLLVL.

This clone was observed a handful of times. V usage is TRBV27 and J usage is TRBJ2-1, with a tentative D call TRBD2 (5 bases). The CDR3 runs 16 residues. V was cut by 6 bases and J by 9 bases, with 24 bases left in between. Per the germline V gene, CDR1 is MNHEY and CDR2 is SMNVEV (reference sequence). For the CDR3, the DNA is TGTGCCAGCAGAATACAAAGGACTCCTTATTCTGTTGAGCAGTTCTTC. This sequence encodes CASRIQRTPYSVEQFF.

A few counts support this clone. The rearrangement joins TRBV30 to TRBJ2-5, with D perhaps matching TRBD2 (6 bases). V lost 5 bases to trimming and J lost 5 bases, with 9 bases between them. Germline V gene data show CDR1 as GTSNPN and CDR2 as SVGIG (reference sequence). This CDR3 is built from 11 residues. Here the CDR3 DNA reads TGTGCCTGGGGCGGGACGGAGACCCAGTACTTC. Protein: CAWGGTETQYF.

Only a few counts were recorded for this clone. This chain connects TRBV15 to TRBJ2-7, with 7 nucleotides matching TRBD1. Losses at the gene ends were 1 base for V and 2 bases for J; bases not matched to a gene: 5. The germline V gene has CDR1 LNHNV and CDR2 YYDKDF (reference sequence). The length of the CDR3 is 15 residues. The CDR3 region has the DNA TGTGCCACCAGCAGAGGTGCGGACAGGACCTACGAGCAGTACTTC. This gives the protein CATSRGADRTYEQYF.

This clone was counted a few times. The chain uses TRBV6-6 and TRBJ1-3, with D possibly being TRBD1 (6 bases). Trimming cost V 3 bases and J 0 bases, with 12 bases left between them. The CDR3 loop spans 16 amino acids. CDR1 and CDR2 (germline): MNHNY, SVGAGI (reference sequence). The CDR3 loop reads CASSYPGQISGNTIYF. The CDR3 coding sequence is TGTGCCAGCAGTTATCCCGGACAGATCTCTGGAAACACCATATATTTT.

This clone was picked up a small number of times. The V gene is TRBV2, the J gene TRBJ1-2, with D uncertain. Germline V gene lookup returns CDR1 SNHLY and CDR2 FYNNEI. V shed 8 bases and J shed 7 bases, with 14 bases lying between them. CDR3 size: 12 residues. CDR3 protein: CASGTEVIGYTF. CDR3 in DNA: TGTGCCAGCGGAACGGAGGTCATTGGCTACACCTTC.

The chain joins TRBV15 to TRBJ2-1; weak D call: TRBD2 (5 bases). The V gene's germline CDR1 is LNHNV and CDR2 YYDKDF (reference sequence). This CDR3 region has 16 residues. Trimming removed 6 bases from V and 4 bases from J, with 19 bases in between. The CDR3 loop reads CATRDYRERIYNEQFF. In DNA form, the CDR3 reads TGTGCCACCAGGGATTATAGGGAGAGGATTTACAATGAGCAGTTCTTC.

The V gene is TRBV4-2, the J gene TRBJ1-1; 8 bases fit TRBD1. V lost 4 bases and J lost 3; bases outside the gene matches: 13. CDR3 length: 17 residues. The germline gives CDR1 LGHNA, CDR2 YNFKEQ. CDR3 DNA: TGTGCCAGCAGCCCCCGGGACAGGAGCGGCGGGGACACTGAAGCTTTCTTT. It codes for CASSPRDRSGGDTEAFF.

In the case of this clone: Different DNA sequences within this sample yield the same CDR3. V gene TRBV19 combines with J gene TRBJ1-6; 8 bases agree with TRBD1. CDR1 LNHDA and CDR2 SQIVND come from the germline V gene (reference sequence). Losses at the gene ends were 5 bases for V and 6 bases for J; bases not matched to a gene: 3. The CDR3 has 14 amino acids. The CDR3 DNA is TGTGCCAGTAGTTTACAGGGGGGTAATTCACCCCTCCACTTT. Translating it yields CASSLQGGNSPLHF. Together with reference TRBV19 and TRBJ1-6, the CDR3 gives the full variable domain: DGGITQSPKYLFRKEGQNVTLSCEQNLNHDAMYWYRQDPGQGLRLIYYSQIVNDFQKGDIAEGYSVSREKKESFPLTVTSAQKNPTAFYLCASSLQGGNSPLHFGNGTRLTVT.